This TCR beta chain appears in the sequencing data of a study of T cell responses to AZD1222 COVID-19 vaccine. Study-level points and caveats: Nearly half of spike-specific TCRs reportedly go after variant regions that carry no mutations. Spike-specific TCR breadth and depth were elevated following two AZD1222 doses. Spike as a whole was targeted by vaccine-associated CD4 TCRs, dominant at 160-218 and 743-854. Every sample of the repertoires postdated the peak T cell response.

With regard to this clone: The antigen is undetermined.

The CDR3 is made up of 15 amino acids. Trimming removed 1 base from V and 2 bases from J, with 9 bases in between. Germline V gives CDR1 SGDLS, CDR2 YYNGEE. Here immunoSEQ multiplex PCR was the method, and the copy in TCRdb shows in-frame clones only, minus some. Here the sample spans approximately 150,000 clones, around 93% being singletons. V usage is TRBV9 and J usage is TRBJ2-2, with D maybe TRBD1 (6 bases). The clonotype originates from an adult in good health. The sample was peripheral blood, taken on day 0 of AZD1222 vaccination. The DNA of the CDR3 is TGTGCCAGCAGCGTAAAGGGGGTCAACACCGGGGAGCTGTTTTTT. Encoded protein: CASSVKGVNTGELFF. Full variable domain (outside the CDR3, taken from reference TRBV9 and TRBJ2-2): DSGVTQTPKHLITATGQRVTLRCSPRSGDLSVYWYQQSLDQGLQFLIQYYNGEERAKGNILERFSAQQFPDLHSELNLSSLELGDSALYFCASSVKGVNTGELFFGEGSRLTVL.